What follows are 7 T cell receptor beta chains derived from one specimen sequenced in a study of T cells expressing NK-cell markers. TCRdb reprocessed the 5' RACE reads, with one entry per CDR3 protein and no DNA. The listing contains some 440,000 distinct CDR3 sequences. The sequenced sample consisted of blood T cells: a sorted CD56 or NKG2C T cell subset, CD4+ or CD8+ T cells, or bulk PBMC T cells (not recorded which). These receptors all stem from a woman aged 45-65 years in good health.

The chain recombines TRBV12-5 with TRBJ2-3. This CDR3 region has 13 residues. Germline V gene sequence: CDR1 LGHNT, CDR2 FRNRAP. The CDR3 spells CASGVLAADTQYF.

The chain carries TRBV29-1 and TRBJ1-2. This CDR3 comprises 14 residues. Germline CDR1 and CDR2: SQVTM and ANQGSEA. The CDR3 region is CSVREADGNYGYTF.

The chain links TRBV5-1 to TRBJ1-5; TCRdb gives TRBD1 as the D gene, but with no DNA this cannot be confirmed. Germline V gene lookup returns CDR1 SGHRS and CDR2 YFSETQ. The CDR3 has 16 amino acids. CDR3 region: CASSDGTGITGQPQHF.

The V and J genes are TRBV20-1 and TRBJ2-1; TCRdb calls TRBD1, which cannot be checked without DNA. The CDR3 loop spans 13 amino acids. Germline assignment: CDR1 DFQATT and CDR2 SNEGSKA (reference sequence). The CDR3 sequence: CSATPGQLPEQFF.

The CDR3 sequence: CASSLGGSGRKIGELFF. This sequence joins TRBV7-9 and TRBJ2-2; with no DNA, the TCRdb D assignment of TRBD2 cannot be verified. CDR3 length equals 17 residues. Looked up from germline, CDR1 is SEHNR and CDR2 is FQNEAQ (reference sequence).

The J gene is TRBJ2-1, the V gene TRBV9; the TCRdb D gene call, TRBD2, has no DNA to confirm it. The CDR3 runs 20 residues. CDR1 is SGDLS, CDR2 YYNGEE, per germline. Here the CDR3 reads CASSAAIGSGRAHTPFEQFF.

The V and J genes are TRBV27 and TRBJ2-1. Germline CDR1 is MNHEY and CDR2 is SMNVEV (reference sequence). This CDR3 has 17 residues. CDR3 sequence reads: CASRPRTTAVGHGEQFF.